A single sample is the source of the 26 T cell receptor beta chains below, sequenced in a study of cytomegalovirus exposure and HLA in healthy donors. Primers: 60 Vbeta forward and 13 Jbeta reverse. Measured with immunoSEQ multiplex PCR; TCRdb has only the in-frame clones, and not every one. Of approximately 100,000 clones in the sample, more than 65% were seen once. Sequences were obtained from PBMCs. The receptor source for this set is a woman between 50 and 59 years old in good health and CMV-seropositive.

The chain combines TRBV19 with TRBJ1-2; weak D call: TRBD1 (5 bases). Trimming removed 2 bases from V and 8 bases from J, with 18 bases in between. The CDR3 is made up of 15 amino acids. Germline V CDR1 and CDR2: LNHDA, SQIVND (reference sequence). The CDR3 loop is CASSIRGTQPGGYTF. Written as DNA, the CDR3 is TGTGCCAGTAGTATACGGGGGACTCAGCCCGGAGGCTACACCTTC.

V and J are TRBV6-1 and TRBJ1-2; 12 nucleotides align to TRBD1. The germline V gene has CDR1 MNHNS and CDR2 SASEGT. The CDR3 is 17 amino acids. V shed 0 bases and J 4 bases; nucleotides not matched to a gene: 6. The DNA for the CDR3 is TGTGCCAGCAGTGAAGCCCCGGGACAGGGGGCCTCCTATGGCTACACCTTC. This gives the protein CASSEAPGQGASYGYTF.

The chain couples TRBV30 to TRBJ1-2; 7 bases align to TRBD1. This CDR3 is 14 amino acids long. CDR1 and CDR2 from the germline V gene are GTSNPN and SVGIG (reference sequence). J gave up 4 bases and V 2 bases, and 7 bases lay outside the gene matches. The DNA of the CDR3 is TGTGCCTGGAGTACTAGAGGGGGCGCCTATGGCTACACCTTC. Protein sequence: CAWSTRGGAYGYTF.

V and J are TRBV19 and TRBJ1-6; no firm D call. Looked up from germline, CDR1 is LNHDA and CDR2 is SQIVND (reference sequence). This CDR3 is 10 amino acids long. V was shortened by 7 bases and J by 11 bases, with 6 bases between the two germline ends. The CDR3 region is CASNGPPLHF. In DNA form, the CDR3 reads TGTGCCAGTAACGGTCCACCCCTCCACTTT.

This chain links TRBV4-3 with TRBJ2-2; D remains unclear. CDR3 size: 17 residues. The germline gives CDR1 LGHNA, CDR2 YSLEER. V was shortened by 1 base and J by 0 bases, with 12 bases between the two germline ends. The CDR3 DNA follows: TGCGCCAGCAGCCAAGGTTGGGCTACCGCGAACACCGGGGAGCTGTTTTTT. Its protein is CASSQGWATANTGELFF.

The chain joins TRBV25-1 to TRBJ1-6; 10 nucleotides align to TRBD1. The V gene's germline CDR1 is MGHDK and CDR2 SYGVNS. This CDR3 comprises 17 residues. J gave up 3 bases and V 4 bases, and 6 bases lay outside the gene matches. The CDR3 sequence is CASSGHGTGVYNSPLHF. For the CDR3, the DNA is TGTGCCAGCAGTGGCCACGGGACAGGGGTCTATAATTCACCCCTCCACTTT. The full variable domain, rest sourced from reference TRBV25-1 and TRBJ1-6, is EADIYQTPRYLVIGTGKKITLECSQTMGHDKMYWYQQDPGMELHLIHYSYGVNSTEKGDLSSESTVSRIRTEHFPLTLESARPSHTSQYLCASSGHGTGVYNSPLHFGNGTRLTVT.

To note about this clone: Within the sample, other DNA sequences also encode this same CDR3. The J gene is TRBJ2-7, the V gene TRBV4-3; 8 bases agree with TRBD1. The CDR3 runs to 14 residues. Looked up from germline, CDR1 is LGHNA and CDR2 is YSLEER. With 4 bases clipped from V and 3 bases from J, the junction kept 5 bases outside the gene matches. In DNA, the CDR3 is TGCGCCAGCAGCCGTGCTACAGGGGGCTACGAGCAGTACTTC. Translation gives CASSRATGGYEQYF.

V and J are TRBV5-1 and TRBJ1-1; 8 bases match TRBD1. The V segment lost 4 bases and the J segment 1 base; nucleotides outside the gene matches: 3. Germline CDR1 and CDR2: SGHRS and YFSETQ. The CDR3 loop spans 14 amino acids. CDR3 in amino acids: CASSEQGGNTEAFF. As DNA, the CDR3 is TGCGCCAGCAGCGAACAGGGGGGGAACACTGAAGCTTTCTTT.

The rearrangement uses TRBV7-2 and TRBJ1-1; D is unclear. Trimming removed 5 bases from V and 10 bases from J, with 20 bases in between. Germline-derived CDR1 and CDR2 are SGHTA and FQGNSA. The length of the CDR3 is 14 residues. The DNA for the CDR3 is TGTGCCAGCAGCCCGCAGTACACCGGAGAGGGAGCTTTCTTT. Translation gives CASSPQYTGEGAFF.

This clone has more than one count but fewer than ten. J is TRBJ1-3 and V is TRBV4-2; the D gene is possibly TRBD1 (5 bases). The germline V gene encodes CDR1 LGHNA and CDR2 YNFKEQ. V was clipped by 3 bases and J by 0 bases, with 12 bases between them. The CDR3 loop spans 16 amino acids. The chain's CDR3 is CASSHGSGSSGNTIYF. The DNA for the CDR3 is TGTGCCAGCAGCCACGGATCAGGGTCCTCTGGAAACACCATATATTTT.

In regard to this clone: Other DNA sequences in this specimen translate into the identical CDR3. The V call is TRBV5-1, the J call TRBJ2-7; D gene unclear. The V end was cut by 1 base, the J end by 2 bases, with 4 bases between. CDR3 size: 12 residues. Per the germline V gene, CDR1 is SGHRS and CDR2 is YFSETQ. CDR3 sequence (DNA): TGCGCCAGCAGCTTGCCCGCCTACGAGCAGTACTTC. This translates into CASSLPAYEQYF.

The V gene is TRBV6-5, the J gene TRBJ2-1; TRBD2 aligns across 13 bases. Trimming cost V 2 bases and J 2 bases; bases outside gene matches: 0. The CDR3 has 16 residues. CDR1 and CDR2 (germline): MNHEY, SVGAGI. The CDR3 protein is CASSYGLAGAYNEQFF. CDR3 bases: TGTGCCAGCAGTTACGGACTAGCGGGGGCCTACAATGAGCAGTTCTTC.

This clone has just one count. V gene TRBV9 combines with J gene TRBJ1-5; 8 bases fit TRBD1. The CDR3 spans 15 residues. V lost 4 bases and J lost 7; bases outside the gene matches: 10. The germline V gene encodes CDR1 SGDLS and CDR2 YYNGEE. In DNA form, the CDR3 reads TGTGCCAGCAGCTCAGGACAGGGACCATCCCAGCCCCAGCATTTT. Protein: CASSSGQGPSQPQHF.

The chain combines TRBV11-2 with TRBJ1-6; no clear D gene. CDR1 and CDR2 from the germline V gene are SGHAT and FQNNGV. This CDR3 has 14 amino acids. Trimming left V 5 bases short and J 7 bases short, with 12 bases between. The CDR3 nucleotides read TGTGCCAGCAGCGCGGCGATTGGGAATTCACCCCTCCACTTT. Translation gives CASSAAIGNSPLHF. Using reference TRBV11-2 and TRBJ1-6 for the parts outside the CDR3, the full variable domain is EAGVAQSPRYKIIEKRQSVAFWCNPISGHATLYWYQQILGQGPKLLIQFQNNGVVDDSQLPKDRFSAERLKGVDSTLKIQPAKLEDSAVYLCASSAAIGNSPLHFGNGTRLTVT.

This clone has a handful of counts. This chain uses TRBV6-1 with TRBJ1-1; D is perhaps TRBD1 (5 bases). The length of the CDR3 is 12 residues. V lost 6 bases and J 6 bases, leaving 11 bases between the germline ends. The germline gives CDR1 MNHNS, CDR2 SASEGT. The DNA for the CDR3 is TGTGCCAGCAGCCAACGGGGGGCTGAAGCTTTCTTT. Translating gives CASSQRGAEAFF.

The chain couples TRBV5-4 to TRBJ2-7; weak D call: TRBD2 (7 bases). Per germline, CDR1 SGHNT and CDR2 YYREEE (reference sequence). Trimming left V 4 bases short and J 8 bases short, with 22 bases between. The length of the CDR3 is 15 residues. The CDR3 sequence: CASSPGGLSATKQYF. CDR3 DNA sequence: TGTGCCAGCAGCCCCGGGGGGCTCAGTGCTACGAAGCAGTACTTC.

In DNA form, the CDR3 reads TGCGCCAGCAGTCACGGACAGGGGGAGACCCAGTACTTC. As protein: CASSHGQGETQYF. The chain links TRBV5-1 to TRBJ2-5; 9 nucleotides agree with TRBD1. Trimming at V came to 5 bases and at J to 5 bases, leaving 4 bases not matched to a gene. Germline V lookup: CDR1 SGHRS, CDR2 YFSETQ. CDR3 size: 13 residues.

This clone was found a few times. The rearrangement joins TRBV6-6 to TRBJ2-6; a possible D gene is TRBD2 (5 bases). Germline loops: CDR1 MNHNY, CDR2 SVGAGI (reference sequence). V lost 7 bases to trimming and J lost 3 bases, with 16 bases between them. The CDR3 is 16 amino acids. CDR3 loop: CASNPLGVSGANVLTF. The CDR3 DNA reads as TGTGCCAGCAATCCCCTGGGAGTGAGTGGGGCCAACGTCCTGACTTTC.

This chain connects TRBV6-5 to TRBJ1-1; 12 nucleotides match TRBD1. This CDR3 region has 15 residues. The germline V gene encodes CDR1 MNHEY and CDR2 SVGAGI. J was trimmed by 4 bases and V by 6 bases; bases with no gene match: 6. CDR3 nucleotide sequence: TGTGCCAGCAGAGAGGGGACAGGGGGCTTCACTGAAGCTTTCTTT. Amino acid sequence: CASREGTGGFTEAFF.

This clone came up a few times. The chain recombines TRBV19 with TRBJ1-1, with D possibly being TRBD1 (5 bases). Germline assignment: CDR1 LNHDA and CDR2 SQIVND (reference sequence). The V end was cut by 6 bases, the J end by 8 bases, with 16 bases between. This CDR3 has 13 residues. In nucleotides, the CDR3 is TGTGCCAGTAGAAGCCCGGGGGGACTCGAAGCTTTCTTT. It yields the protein CASRSPGGLEAFF.

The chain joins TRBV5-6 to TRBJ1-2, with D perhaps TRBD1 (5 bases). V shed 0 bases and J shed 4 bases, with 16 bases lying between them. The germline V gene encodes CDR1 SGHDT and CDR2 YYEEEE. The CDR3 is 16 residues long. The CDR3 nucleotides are TGTGCCAGCAGCTTGGCTGGGGCCGTCCCCGGCTATGGCTACACCTTC. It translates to CASSLAGAVPGYGYTF.

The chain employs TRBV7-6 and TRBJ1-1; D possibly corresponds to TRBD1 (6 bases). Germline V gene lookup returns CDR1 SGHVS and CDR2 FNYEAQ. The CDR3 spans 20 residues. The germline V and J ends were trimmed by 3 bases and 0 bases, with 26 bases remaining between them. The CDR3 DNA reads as TGTGCCAGCAGCTTTACCCCACCACTCGGACAGCTAATTATGAACACTGAAGCTTTCTTT. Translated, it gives CASSFTPPLGQLIMNTEAFF.

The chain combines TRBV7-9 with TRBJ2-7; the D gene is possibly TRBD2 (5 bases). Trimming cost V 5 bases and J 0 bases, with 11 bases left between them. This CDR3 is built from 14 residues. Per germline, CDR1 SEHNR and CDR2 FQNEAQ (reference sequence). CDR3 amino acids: CASSVEGSSYEQYF. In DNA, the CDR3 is TGTGCCAGCAGCGTCGAAGGGAGCTCCTACGAGCAGTACTTC.

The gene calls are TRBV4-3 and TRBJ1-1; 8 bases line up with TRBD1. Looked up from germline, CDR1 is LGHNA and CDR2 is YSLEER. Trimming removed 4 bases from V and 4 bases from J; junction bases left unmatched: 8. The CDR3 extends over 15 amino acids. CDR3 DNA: TGCGCCAGCAGCCGCGTTACAGGGGGGGGCACTGAAGCTTTCTTT. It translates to CASSRVTGGGTEAFF.

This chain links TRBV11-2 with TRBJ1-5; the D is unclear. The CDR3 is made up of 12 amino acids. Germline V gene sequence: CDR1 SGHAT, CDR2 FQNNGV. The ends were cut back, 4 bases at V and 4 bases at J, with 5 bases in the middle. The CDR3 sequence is CASSSNNQPQHF. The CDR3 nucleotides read TGTGCCAGCAGCTCTAATAATCAGCCCCAGCATTTT. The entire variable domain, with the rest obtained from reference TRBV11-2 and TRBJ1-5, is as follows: EAGVAQSPRYKIIEKRQSVAFWCNPISGHATLYWYQQILGQGPKLLIQFQNNGVVDDSQLPKDRFSAERLKGVDSTLKIQPAKLEDSAVYLCASSSNNQPQHFGDGTRLSIL.

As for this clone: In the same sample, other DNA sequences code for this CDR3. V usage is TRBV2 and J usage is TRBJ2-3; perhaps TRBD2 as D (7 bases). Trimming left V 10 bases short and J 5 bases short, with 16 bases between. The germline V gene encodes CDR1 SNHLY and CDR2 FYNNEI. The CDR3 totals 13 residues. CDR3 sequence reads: CATPSGGQDTQYF. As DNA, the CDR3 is TGTGCCACCCCCTCGGGGGGACAAGATACGCAGTATTTT.